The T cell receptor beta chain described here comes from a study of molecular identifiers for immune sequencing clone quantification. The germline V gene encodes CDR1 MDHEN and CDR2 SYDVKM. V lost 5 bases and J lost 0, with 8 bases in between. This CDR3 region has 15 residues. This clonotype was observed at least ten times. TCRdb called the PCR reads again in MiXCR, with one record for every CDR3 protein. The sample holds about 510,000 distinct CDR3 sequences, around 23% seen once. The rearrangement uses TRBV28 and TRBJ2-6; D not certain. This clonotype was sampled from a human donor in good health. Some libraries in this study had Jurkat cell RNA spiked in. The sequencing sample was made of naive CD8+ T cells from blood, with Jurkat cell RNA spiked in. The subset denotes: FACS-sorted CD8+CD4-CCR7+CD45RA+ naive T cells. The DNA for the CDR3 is TGTGCCAGCAGTCAAGACAACTCTGGGGCCAACGTCCTGACTTTC. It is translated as CASSQDNSGANVLTF.